These T cell receptor beta chains were read from a single sample in a study of response to subunit inactivated influenza vaccine. TCRdb reprocessed the RT-PCR reads with MiXCR, giving one entry per CDR3 protein. The sample carries roughly 570,000 distinct CDR3 sequences, 10% to 15% recorded once. Sequenced material: PBMCs from blood, taken roughly 47 days after vaccination. The receptor set was obtained from a man in his fifties who received an inactivated influenza vaccine. The CDR3 runs from the conserved cysteine through the conserved F or W. D genes are given only for firm matches.

V gene: TRBV10-3; D gene: NA; CDR3 protein: CAISEYPNRASNQPQHF
V gene: TRBV5-1; D gene: NA; CDR3 protein: CASSLRWGYEQYF
V gene: TRBV5-1; D gene: NA; CDR3 protein: CASSLPRPSGAKNIQYF
V gene: TRBV7-2; D gene: TRBD1; CDR3 protein: CASSLAHRTGRYEQYF
V gene: TRBV20-1; D gene: NA; CDR3 protein: CSGHRVAGTRNQPQHF
V gene: TRBV12-3/TRBV12-4; D gene: TRBD1; CDR3 protein: CASRGTAYNEQFF
V gene: TRBV6-2/TRBV6-3; D gene: NA; CDR3 protein: CASSYRVKGDYEQYF
V gene: TRBV7-2; D gene: NA; CDR3 protein: CASSLSAAEAYEQYF
V gene: TRBV3-1; D gene: NA; CDR3 protein: CASSRRGEETQYF
V gene: TRBV2; D gene: TRBD1; CDR3 protein: CASSVRQGTDTQYF
V gene: TRBV24-1; D gene: NA; CDR3 protein: CATSDEQGAYNEQFF
V gene: TRBV12-3/TRBV12-4; D gene: TRBD1; CDR3 protein: CASSFVGTGLFYGYTF
V gene: TRBV5-5; D gene: NA; CDR3 protein: CASSLEGQRPYEQYF
V gene: TRBV9; D gene: NA; CDR3 protein: CASSPQGVALGELFF
V gene: TRBV23-1; D gene: NA; CDR3 protein: CASSAGIPETQYF
V gene: TRBV28; D gene: NA; CDR3 protein: CASSPDLTGTEQFF
V gene: TRBV20-1; D gene: NA; CDR3 protein: CSARVPGNSLSPLHF
V gene: TRBV4-2; D gene: TRBD2; CDR3 protein: CASSQEGLAASYEQYF
V gene: TRBV11-2; D gene: TRBD2; CDR3 protein: CASSLVASGGAGAKNIQYF
V gene: TRBV18; D gene: NA; CDR3 protein: CASSLTGQSYGYTF
V gene: TRBV10-3; D gene: NA; CDR3 protein: CAISENGETQYF
V gene: TRBV21-1; D gene: NA; CDR3 protein: CASFSGDSYNEQFF
V gene: TRBV15; D gene: TRBD2; CDR3 protein: CATRSLAASYNEQFF
V gene: TRBV9; D gene: TRBD2; CDR3 protein: CASSSTSGSKYNEQFF
V gene: TRBV2; D gene: TRBD1; CDR3 protein: CASSVDRTYGYTF
V gene: TRBV6-1; D gene: NA; CDR3 protein: CASSEQGPIGAFF
V gene: TRBV20-1; D gene: NA; CDR3 protein: CSARGGTGGGYTF
V gene: TRBV6-1; D gene: NA; CDR3 protein: CASRIGLNTEAFF
V gene: TRBV30; D gene: NA; CDR3 protein: CAWSVPSLTYEQYF
V gene: TRBV7-9; D gene: TRBD1; CDR3 protein: CASSWGQGYQLPDF
V gene: TRBV5-1; D gene: NA; CDR3 protein: CASSLAVGEGYEQYF
V gene: TRBV29-1; D gene: TRBD2; CDR3 protein: CSVSTSGSSYEQYF
V gene: TRBV6-2/TRBV6-3; D gene: TRBD1; CDR3 protein: CASLRGGGWTEAFF
V gene: TRBV10-3; D gene: TRBD1; CDR3 protein: CAITGGQGGISSGNTIYF
V gene: TRBV7-2; D gene: TRBD1; CDR3 protein: CASSFPRGQGVSEQYF
V gene: TRBV6-2/TRBV6-3; D gene: TRBD2; CDR3 protein: CASSYSVLGLGTYEQYF
V gene: TRBV20-1; D gene: TRBD2; CDR3 protein: CSAPGLAGAHGGVEQFF
V gene: TRBV4-2; D gene: NA; CDR3 protein: CASSQGGSLTSLSYNEQFF
V gene: TRBV5-1; D gene: TRBD1; CDR3 protein: CASSPGTGVHYEQYF
V gene: TRBV5-1; D gene: NA; CDR3 protein: CASSLGGGPDTQYF
V gene: TRBV28; D gene: TRBD1; CDR3 protein: CASGKTGGGEQYF
V gene: TRBV5-1; D gene: NA; CDR3 protein: CASSIPGTDNQPQHF
V gene: TRBV4-1; D gene: TRBD2; CDR3 protein: CASSLGLAGAGEQFF
V gene: TRBV6-5; D gene: NA; CDR3 protein: CASRTYRNEQFF
V gene: TRBV12-3/TRBV12-4; D gene: NA; CDR3 protein: CASSSSLGTTQFF
V gene: TRBV6-1; D gene: NA; CDR3 protein: CACRGARETQYF
V gene: TRBV28; D gene: NA; CDR3 protein: CASSLWGGSYEQYF
V gene: TRBV11-3; D gene: TRBD1; CDR3 protein: CASSRQGGGYNEQFF
V gene: TRBV20-1; D gene: TRBD2; CDR3 protein: CSARYKGIGRDIQYF
V gene: TRBV7-8; D gene: NA; CDR3 protein: CASSSRNEAGQPQHF
V gene: TRBV20-1; D gene: TRBD2; CDR3 protein: CSASSGSFGEQYF
V gene: TRBV7-9; D gene: TRBD1; CDR3 protein: CASSPSGQGGYNEQFF
V gene: TRBV5-3; D gene: NA; CDR3 protein: CDRSLGAANTGELFF